This T cell receptor beta chain comes out of a study of somatic mutations in cytotoxic T cells in rheumatoid arthritis. Study in general: T-cell populations stained with V beta antibodies were in some cases flow-sorted at nearly 100% purity, including V beta1+ cells that were sequenced for TCRB. Notes on the study in general: The authors did not know the antigen targets of the expanded CD8+ clones.

Trimming took off 1 base at V and 1 base at J, with 15 bases between the two ends. The CDR3 totals 17 residues. Looked up from germline, CDR1 is SEHNR and CDR2 is FQNEAQ (reference sequence). In the case of this clone: Its antigen is unknown.

Here immunoSEQ multiplex PCR was the method, and the copy in TCRdb shows in-frame clones only, minus some. The data show thousands of clones, with 74% seen just once and about 15% held by the top ten. The rearrangement joins TRBV7-9 to TRBJ2-3; D is possibly TRBD1 or TRBD2 (5 bases each). Source material: CD8+ T cells sorted from blood. This TCR came from an adult with rheumatoid arthritis. The CDR3 DNA reads TGTGCCAGCAGCTTAGAAGGGGAGACGGAGGGCACAGATACGCAGTATTTT. Amino acid sequence: CASSLEGETEGTDTQYF.